Sequencing of this T cell receptor (beta chain) was carried out in a study of CDR3 diversity in severe acne. Via MiXCR, TCRdb re-called the PCR reads, giving one row per CDR3 protein. The repertoire includes about 93,000 distinct CDR3 sequences, about 50% of them detected once, and around 10% sits in the top ten. Per the germline V gene, CDR1 is SGHNT and CDR2 is YENEEA. The CDR3 totals 12 residues. With V trimmed by 5 bases and J by 8 bases, 6 bases remained unmatched. There are a few counts of this clonotype. The sample consisted of blood. This receptor was obtained from a male donor in good health, serving as a control. This chain links TRBV11-3 with TRBJ2-7; 7 bases line up with TRBD1. The CDR3 loop is CASSPGQDKQYF. For the CDR3, the DNA is TGTGCCAGCAGCCCAGGACAGGATAAGCAGTACTTC.